The 4 T cell receptor beta chains below were found in one sample sequenced in a study of T cells after yellow fever vaccination. TCRdb passed the 5' RACE reads through MiXCR, listing each CDR3 protein once. The repertoire holds hundreds of thousands of distinct CDR3 sequences, 15% to 20% seen once, with 15% to 20% in the top ten. Material: PBMCs, obtained before the yellow fever booster vaccination. The receptor set was obtained from a man between 18 and 29 years old who received the YFV17D yellow fever vaccine.

The chain recombines TRBV7-2 with TRBJ1-2, with 7 bases identical to TRBD1. Per germline, CDR1 SGHTA and CDR2 FQGNSA. After removal of 5 bases from V and 5 bases from J, the junction contained 8 bases not matched to a gene. CDR3 size: 14 residues. This CDR3 reads CASSLQGTDYGYTF. The CDR3 DNA sequence: TGTGCCAGCAGCCTGCAAGGGACAGATTATGGCTACACCTTC.

This clonotype was observed at least ten times. This chain connects TRBV20-1 to TRBJ2-7; no reliable D call. The germline V and J ends were trimmed by 0 bases and 1 base, with 13 bases remaining between them. Germline V CDR1 and CDR2: DFQATT, SNEGSKA (reference sequence). CDR3 length: 15 residues. The CDR3 is CSARDPKVGSYEQYV. CDR3 coding DNA: TGCAGTGCTAGAGATCCTAAGGTAGGGTCCTACGAGCAGTACGTC.

This clonotype came up many times. The V and J genes are TRBV5-6 and TRBJ1-5; maybe TRBD1 (5 bases). Germline CDR1 reads SGHDT; CDR2 reads YYEEEE. CDR3 size: 15 residues. V was pared by 0 bases and J by 4 bases, with 11 bases between. The CDR3 here is CASSLGPGVNQPQHF. CDR3 nucleotide sequence: TGTGCCAGCAGCTTGGGGCCGGGGGTTAATCAGCCCCAGCATTTT.

This clonotype has only a few counts. The CDR3 DNA is TGTGCCAGCAGTTTCGGAAGCGGGGACTCCTACAATGAGCAGTTCTTC. The encoded protein is CASSFGSGDSYNEQFF. The chain couples TRBV28 to TRBJ2-1, with 7 positions matching TRBD2. Per germline, CDR1 MDHEN and CDR2 SYDVKM. V gave up 3 bases and J gave up 0 bases; unmatched junction bases: 5. This CDR3 spans 16 amino acids.